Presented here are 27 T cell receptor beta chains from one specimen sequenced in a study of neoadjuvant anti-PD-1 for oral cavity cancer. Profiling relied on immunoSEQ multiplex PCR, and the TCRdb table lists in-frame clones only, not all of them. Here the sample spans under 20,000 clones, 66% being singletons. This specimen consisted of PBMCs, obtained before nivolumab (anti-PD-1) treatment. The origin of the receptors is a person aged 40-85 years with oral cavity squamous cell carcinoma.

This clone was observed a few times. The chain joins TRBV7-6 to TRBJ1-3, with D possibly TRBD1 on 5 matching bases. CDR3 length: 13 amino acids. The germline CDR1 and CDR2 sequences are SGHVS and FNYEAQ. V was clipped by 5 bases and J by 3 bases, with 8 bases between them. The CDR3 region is CASSPDSGNTIYF. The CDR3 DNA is TGTGCCAGCAGCCCTGACAGTGGAAACACCATATATTTT.

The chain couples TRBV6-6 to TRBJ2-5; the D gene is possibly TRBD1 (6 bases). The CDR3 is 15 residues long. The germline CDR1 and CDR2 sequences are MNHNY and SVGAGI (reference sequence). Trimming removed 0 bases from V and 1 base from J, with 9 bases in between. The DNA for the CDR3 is TGTGCCAGCAGTTACTCTGGACAGACCCAAGAGACCCAGTACTTC. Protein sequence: CASSYSGQTQETQYF.

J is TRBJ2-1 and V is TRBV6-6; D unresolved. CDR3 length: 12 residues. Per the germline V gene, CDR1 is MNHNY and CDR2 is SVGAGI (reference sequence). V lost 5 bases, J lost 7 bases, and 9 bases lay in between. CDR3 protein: CASSPGPNEQFF. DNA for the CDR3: TGTGCCAGCAGTCCGGGTCCGAATGAGCAGTTCTTC.

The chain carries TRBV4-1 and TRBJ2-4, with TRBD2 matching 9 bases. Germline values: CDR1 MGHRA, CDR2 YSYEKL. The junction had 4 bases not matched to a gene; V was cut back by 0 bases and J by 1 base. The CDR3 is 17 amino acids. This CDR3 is CASSQDFAGGAKNIQYF. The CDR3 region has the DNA TGCGCCAGCAGCCAAGATTTCGCGGGAGGGGCCAAAAACATTCAGTACTTC.

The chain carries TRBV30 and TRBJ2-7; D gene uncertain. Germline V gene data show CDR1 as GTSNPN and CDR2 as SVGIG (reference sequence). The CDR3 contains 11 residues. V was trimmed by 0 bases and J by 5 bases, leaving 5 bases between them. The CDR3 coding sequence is TGTGCCTGGAGTGTACTAAACGAGCAGTACTTC. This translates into CAWSVLNEQYF.

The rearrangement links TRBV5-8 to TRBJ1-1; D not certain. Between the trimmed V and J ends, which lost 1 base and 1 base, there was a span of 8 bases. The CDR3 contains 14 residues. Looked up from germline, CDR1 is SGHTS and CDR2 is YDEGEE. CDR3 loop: CASSLLQGNTEAFF. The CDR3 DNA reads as TGTGCCAGCAGCTTGCTGCAAGGGAACACTGAAGCTTTCTTT. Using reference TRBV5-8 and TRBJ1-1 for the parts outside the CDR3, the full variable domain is EAGVTQSPTHLIKTRGQQATLRCSPISGHTSVYWYQQALGLGLQFLLWYDEGEERNRGNFPPRFSGRQFPNYSSELNVNALELEDSALYLCASSLLQGNTEAFFGQGTRLTVV.

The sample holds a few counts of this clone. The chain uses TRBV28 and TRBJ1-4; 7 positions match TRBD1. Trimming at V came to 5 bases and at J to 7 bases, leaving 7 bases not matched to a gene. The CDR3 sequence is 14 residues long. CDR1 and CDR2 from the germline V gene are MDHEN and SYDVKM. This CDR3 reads CASSVGTESEKLFF. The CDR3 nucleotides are TGTGCCAGCAGTGTCGGGACAGAATCTGAAAAACTGTTTTTT.

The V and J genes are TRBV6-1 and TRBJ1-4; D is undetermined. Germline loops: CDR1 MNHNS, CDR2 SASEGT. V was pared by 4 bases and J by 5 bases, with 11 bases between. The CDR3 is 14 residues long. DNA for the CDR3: TGTGCCAGCAGTGTACGGGTCATCAATGAAAAACTGTTTTTT. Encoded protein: CASSVRVINEKLFF.

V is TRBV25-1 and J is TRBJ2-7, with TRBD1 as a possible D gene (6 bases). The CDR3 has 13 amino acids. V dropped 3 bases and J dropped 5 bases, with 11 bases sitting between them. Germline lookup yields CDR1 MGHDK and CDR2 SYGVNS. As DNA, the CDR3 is TGTGCCAGCAGTGAGGGGGCTAGGAACGAGCAGTACTTC. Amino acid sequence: CASSEGARNEQYF.

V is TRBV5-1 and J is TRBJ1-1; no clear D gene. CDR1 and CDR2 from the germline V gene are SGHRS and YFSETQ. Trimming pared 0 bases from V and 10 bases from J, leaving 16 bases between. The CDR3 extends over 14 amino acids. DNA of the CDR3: TGCGCCAGCAGCTTGGAGGACGCCGAACGGGGAGCTTTCTTT. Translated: CASSLEDAERGAFF.

This CDR3 reads CAISLQGSSTGELFF. The DNA for the CDR3 is TGTGCCATCAGCTTACAGGGGTCATCCACCGGGGAGCTGTTTTTT. The J gene is TRBJ2-2, the V gene TRBV10-3; TRBD1 matches at 7 bases. Germline lookup yields CDR1 ENHRY and CDR2 SYGVKD. The CDR3 is made up of 15 amino acids. J lost 4 bases, V lost 6 bases, and 8 bases had no gene match.

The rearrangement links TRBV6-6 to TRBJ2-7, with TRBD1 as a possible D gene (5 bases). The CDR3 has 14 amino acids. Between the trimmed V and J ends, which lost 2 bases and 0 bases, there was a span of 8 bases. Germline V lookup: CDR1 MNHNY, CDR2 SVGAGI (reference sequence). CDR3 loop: CASSYRGSSYEQYF. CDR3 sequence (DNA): TGTGCCAGCAGTTACAGGGGAAGCTCCTACGAGCAGTACTTC.

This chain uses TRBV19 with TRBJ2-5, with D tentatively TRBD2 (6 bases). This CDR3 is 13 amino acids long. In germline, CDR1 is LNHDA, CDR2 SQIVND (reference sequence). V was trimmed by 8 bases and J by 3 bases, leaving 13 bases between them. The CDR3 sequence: CASAPGGKETQYF. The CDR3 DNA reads TGTGCCAGTGCCCCTGGAGGGAAAGAGACCCAGTACTTC.

CDR3 in amino acids: CASSPAGTQLNYEQYF. The CDR3 nucleotides are TGTGCCAGCAGCCCCGCCGGGACCCAATTGAACTACGAGCAGTACTTC. The genes are TRBV4-2 and TRBJ2-7; tentatively, D is TRBD1 or TRBD2 (5 bases each). V gave up 4 bases and J gave up 3 bases, with 19 bases separating them. This CDR3 comprises 16 residues. CDR1 and CDR2 from the germline V gene are LGHNA and YNFKEQ.

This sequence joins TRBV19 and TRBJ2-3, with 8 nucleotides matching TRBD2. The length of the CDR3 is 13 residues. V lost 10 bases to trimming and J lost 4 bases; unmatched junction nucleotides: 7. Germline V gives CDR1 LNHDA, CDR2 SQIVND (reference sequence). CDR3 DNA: TGTGCCACCTCCGGGACTAGGGCAGATACGCAGTATTTT. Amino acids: CATSGTRADTQYF.

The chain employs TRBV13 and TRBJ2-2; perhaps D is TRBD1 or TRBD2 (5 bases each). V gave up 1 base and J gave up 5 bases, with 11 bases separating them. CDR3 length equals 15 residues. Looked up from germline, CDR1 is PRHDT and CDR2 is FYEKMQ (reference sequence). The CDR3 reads CASSLVRGVTGELFF. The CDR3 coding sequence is TGTGCCAGCAGCTTAGTGAGGGGAGTGACCGGGGAGCTGTTTTTT.

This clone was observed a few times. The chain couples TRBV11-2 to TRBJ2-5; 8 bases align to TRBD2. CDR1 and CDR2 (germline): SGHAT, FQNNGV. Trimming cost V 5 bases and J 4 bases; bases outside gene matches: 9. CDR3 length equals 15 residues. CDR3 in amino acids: CASSTLERGGETQYF. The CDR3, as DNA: TGTGCCAGCAGCACCCTGGAACGGGGGGGAGAGACCCAGTACTTC.

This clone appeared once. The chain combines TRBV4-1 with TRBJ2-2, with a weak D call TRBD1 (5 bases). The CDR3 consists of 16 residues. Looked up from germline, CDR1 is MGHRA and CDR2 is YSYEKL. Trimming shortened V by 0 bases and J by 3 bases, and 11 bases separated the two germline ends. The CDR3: CASSQDSAGYTGELFF. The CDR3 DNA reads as TGCGCCAGCAGCCAAGATTCGGCAGGGTACACCGGGGAGCTGTTTTTT.

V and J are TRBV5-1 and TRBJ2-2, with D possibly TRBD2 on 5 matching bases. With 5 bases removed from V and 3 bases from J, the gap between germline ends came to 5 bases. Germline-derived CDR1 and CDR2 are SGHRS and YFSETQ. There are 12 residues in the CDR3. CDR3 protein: CASREDTGELFF. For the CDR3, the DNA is TGCGCCAGCAGGGAGGACACCGGGGAGCTGTTTTTT.

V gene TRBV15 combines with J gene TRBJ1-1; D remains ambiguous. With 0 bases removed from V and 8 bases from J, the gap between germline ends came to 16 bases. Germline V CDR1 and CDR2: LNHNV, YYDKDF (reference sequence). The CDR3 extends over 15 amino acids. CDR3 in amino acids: CATSRDKTVTSEAFF. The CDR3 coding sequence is TGTGCCACCAGCAGAGATAAAACCGTAACATCGGAAGCTTTCTTT.

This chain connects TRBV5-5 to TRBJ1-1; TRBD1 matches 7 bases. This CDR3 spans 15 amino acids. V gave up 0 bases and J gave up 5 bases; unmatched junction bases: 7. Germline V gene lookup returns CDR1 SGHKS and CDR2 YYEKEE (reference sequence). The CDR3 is CASSLDRGGWTEAFF. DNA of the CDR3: TGTGCCAGCAGCTTGGACAGGGGAGGATGGACTGAAGCTTTCTTT.

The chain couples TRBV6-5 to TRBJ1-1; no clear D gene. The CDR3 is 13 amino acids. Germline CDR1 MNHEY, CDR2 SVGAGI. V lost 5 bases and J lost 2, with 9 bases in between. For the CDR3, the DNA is TGTGCCAGCAGTCAGATACCAAACACTGAAGCTTTCTTT. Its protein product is CASSQIPNTEAFF.

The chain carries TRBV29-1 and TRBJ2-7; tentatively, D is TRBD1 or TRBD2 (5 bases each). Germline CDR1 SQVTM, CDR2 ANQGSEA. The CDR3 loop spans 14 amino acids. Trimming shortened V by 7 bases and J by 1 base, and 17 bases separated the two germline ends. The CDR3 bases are TGCAGCGCAGAGCGAGGGGCCGATTCCTACGAGCAGTACTTC. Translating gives CSAERGADSYEQYF.

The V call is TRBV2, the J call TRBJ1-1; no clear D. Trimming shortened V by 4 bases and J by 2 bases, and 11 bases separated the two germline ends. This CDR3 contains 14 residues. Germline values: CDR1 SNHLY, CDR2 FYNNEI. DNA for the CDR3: TGTGCCAGCAGTGCGATGAAGATTAACACTGAAGCTTTCTTT. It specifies CASSAMKINTEAFF.

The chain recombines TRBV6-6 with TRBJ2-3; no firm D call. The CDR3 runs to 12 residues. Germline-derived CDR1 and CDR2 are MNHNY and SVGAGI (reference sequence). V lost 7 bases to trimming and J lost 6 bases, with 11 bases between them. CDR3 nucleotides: TGTGCCAGCAAGGGTGACCCGGATACGCAGTATTTT. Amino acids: CASKGDPDTQYF.

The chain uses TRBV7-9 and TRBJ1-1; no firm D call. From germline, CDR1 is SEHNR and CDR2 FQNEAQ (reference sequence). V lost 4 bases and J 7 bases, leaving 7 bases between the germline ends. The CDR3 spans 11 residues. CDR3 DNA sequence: TGTGCCAGCAGCTCACAGATTGAAGCTTTCTTT. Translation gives CASSSQIEAFF.

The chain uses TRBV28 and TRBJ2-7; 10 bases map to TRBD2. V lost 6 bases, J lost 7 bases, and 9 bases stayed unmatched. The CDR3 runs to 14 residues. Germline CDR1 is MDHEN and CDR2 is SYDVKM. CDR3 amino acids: CASSRLAGSGEQYF. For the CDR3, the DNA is TGTGCCAGCAGCCGACTAGCGGGTTCGGGGGAGCAGTACTTC.